Listed below are T cell receptor beta chains from one sample, sequenced in a study of naive and memory T cell subsets. Using its own MiXCR run on the UMI-ligation and nested PCR reads, TCRdb lists one record per CDR3 protein. The sample records around 83,000 distinct CDR3 sequences, about 11% being singletons. The sample taken for sequencing was naive CD4+ T cells from blood. The source of these receptors is a human donor in good health. Both conserved end residues are trimmed from each CDR3. Fields, in order: J gene, V gene, CDR3 protein.

TRBJ2-7 TRBV7-2 ASSPQASGGIEEQY
TRBJ2-7 TRBV20-1 SARGWVAGVSEQY
TRBJ1-1 TRBV20-1 SAREGEQVSEAF
TRBJ1-5 TRBV19 ASSGGDGQPQH
TRBJ1-4 TRBV7-2 ASSRVWGTGEKLF
TRBJ1-2 TRBV12-3/TRBV12-4 ASSRSVILGGHYGYT
TRBJ2-1 TRBV5-4 ASRAGTGGHNEQF
TRBJ2-7 TRBV18 ASSTTSGDEQY
TRBJ1-1 TRBV5-5 ASSFRGTENTEAF
TRBJ2-3 TRBV5-6 ASSPSTGNRDTQY
TRBJ2-5 TRBV5-1 ASSFMETQY
TRBJ2-4 TRBV11-2 ASSLEGRQKNIQY
TRBJ2-3 TRBV20-1 SARGGSEDTQY
TRBJ2-1 TRBV27 ATTGVDEQF
TRBJ2-7 TRBV2 ARGLSGRDYEQY
TRBJ2-2 TRBV5-1 ASSPLTSGRAWDTGELF
TRBJ2-4 TRBV6-5 ASSVSGGNIQY
TRBJ2-3 TRBV4-3 ASSQSTFGLDTDTQY
TRBJ2-7 TRBV20-1 SARASGGISEQY
TRBJ2-1 TRBV12-3/TRBV12-4 ASSPRERGHGNEQF
TRBJ2-1 TRBV12-3/TRBV12-4 ASSLVWTDSYNEQF
TRBJ2-1 TRBV12-3/TRBV12-4 ASKPSGPSYNEQF
TRBJ2-7 TRBV19 ASSIGRSEQY
TRBJ1-2 TRBV4-3 ASSQESRLYGYT
TRBJ2-1 TRBV3-1 ASSQVLNEQF
TRBJ1-3 TRBV21-1 ASGQWVGDSGNTIY
TRBJ1-1 TRBV11-3 ASTRDSDEAF
TRBJ1-1 TRBV29-1 SVGNRGSIEAF
TRBJ1-1 TRBV9 ASSPWRGGEGEAF
TRBJ2-7 TRBV7-9 ASSPRQASSYEQY
TRBJ2-6 TRBV20-1 SARETGGVVAGANVLT
TRBJ1-4 TRBV28 ASTIRSVVRAKLF
TRBJ1-2 TRBV7-9 ASSPRGGVYGYT
TRBJ2-3 TRBV5-5 ASTMAWTPDTQY
TRBJ2-5 TRBV7-2 ASSSDRGKETQY
TRBJ2-5 TRBV7-2 ASSLALGPEETQY
TRBJ1-5 TRBV12-3/TRBV12-4 ASSFGGQPQH
TRBJ2-3 TRBV7-2 ASSARGTGRTDTQY
TRBJ2-2 TRBV7-2 ASRQGLAGTGTGELF
TRBJ2-3 TRBV6-5 ASRGGDGPTDTQY